The 9 T cell receptor beta chains given below trace back to one sample, sequenced in a study of blood T cell repertoires in COVID-19. TCRdb's table, derived via immunoSEQ multiplex PCR, lists solely in-frame clones and lacks some. This table holds tens of thousands of clones, over 75% found once. Input material: peripheral blood. The origin of the receptors is a man aged 80 or over with acute or convalescent COVID-19.

The chain links TRBV24-1 to TRBJ2-1; 8 bases line up with TRBD2. Germline trimming cut 3 bases from V and 2 bases from J; bases unmatched to any gene: 5. This CDR3 region has 16 residues. Per germline, CDR1 KGHDR and CDR2 SFDVKD. CDR3 loop: CATSDQLAETYNEQFF. CDR3 DNA: TGTGCCACCAGTGATCAACTAGCGGAGACCTACAATGAGCAGTTCTTC.

The chain employs TRBV9 and TRBJ2-2; possibly TRBD2 for D (6 bases). The CDR3 consists of 15 residues. The V and J ends lost 3 bases and 3 bases respectively, with 12 bases between them. The V gene's germline CDR1 is SGDLS and CDR2 YYNGEE. As DNA, the CDR3 is TGTGCCAGCAGCGCGGGACTCCTAGACACCGGGGAGCTGTTTTTT. Translating gives CASSAGLLDTGELFF.

The J gene is TRBJ1-6, the V gene TRBV7-2; D is possibly TRBD1 (5 bases). Germline V gene lookup returns CDR1 SGHTA and CDR2 FQGNSA. V was trimmed by 1 base and J by 10 bases, leaving 11 bases between them. The CDR3 is 14 amino acids. In nucleotides, the CDR3 is TGTGCCAGCAGCTTAGTAGGGGTTGACTCACCCCTCCACTTT. Translated: CASSLVGVDSPLHF.

The CDR3 region is CASSEGSQETQYF. The DNA of the CDR3 is TGTGCCAGCAGTGAAGGGAGCCAGGAGACCCAGTACTTC. The chain couples TRBV2 to TRBJ2-5; D unresolved. Germline V lookup: CDR1 SNHLY, CDR2 FYNNEI. The V and J ends lost 1 base and 5 bases respectively, with 8 bases between them. This CDR3 has 13 residues.

The chain couples TRBV5-1 to TRBJ2-7, with 12 bases identical to TRBD2. Germline CDR1 SGHRS, CDR2 YFSETQ. This CDR3 has 16 amino acids. Trimming at V came to 3 bases and at J to 4 bases, leaving 8 bases not matched to a gene. The CDR3 region has the DNA TGCGCCAGCAGCTCAGGACTAGCGGGAAGCATGTACGAGCAGTACTTC. Protein: CASSSGLAGSMYEQYF.

The chain employs TRBV27 and TRBJ2-1, with TRBD2 matching 13 bases. Germline V gives CDR1 MNHEY, CDR2 SMNVEV (reference sequence). The CDR3 extends over 16 amino acids. J was trimmed by 7 bases and V by 6 bases; bases with no gene match: 9. This CDR3 is CASRSLAGGPINEQFF. The CDR3 nucleotides are TGTGCCAGCAGGTCACTAGCGGGAGGGCCGATTAATGAGCAGTTCTTC.

The chain has TRBV10-3 and TRBJ2-1; TRBD2 agrees at 7 bases. This CDR3 has 14 residues. With 5 bases clipped from V and 7 bases from J, the junction kept 8 bases outside the gene matches. CDR1 is ENHRY, CDR2 SYGVKD, per germline. The CDR3 spells CAISSAPRGNEQFF. The DNA of the CDR3 is TGTGCCATCAGTAGCGCCCCGCGGGGGAATGAGCAGTTCTTC.

This sequence joins TRBV11-2 and TRBJ1-2, with 7 bases identical to TRBD1. V lost 1 base, J lost 4 bases, and 3 bases stayed unmatched. This CDR3 region has 14 residues. Germline V gene data show CDR1 as SGHAT and CDR2 as FQNNGV. Written as DNA, the CDR3 is TGTGCCAGCAGCTTAGGAGGGGGCATCTATGGCTACACCTTC. This sequence encodes CASSLGGGIYGYTF.

CDR3 residues: CASRLGQGIYEQYF. CDR3 DNA: TGTGCCAGCAGACTGGGACAGGGCATCTACGAGCAGTACTTC. V usage is TRBV7-8 and J usage is TRBJ2-7; 9 bases are shared with TRBD1. The V and J ends lost 6 bases and 3 bases, in that order; junction bases with no gene match: 6. The CDR3 has 14 amino acids. From germline, CDR1 is SGHVS and CDR2 FQNEAQ.